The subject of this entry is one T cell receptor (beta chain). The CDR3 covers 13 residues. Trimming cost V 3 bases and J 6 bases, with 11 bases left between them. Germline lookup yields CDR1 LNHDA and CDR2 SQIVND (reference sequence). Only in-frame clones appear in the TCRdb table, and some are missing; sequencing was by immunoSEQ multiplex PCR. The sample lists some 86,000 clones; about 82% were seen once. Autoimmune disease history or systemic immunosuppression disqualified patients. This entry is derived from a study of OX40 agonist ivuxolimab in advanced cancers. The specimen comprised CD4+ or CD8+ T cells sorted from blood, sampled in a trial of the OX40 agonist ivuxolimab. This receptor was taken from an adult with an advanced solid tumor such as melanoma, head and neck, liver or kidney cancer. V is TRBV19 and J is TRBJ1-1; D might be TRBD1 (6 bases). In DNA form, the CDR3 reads TGTGCCAGTAGTATCAACAGGGATGCTGAAGCTTTCTTT. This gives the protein CASSINRDAEAFF.